This entry lists 30 T cell receptor beta chains sequenced from one sample in a study of CD8 T cells in ankylosing spondylitis. The study's findings and limits: Apparently characteristic of ankylosing spondylitis blood was a TCR beta motif (about eight highly homologous variants).

These receptors have no identified antigens. MiXCR was run by TCRdb on the 5' RACE reads, yielding one entry per CDR3 protein. The repertoire consists of 450,000 to 550,000 distinct CDR3 sequences, with 5.3% occurring once and the leading ten covering under 4.5%. Material for sequencing was blood, either unsorted or a sorted T cell fraction (not recorded which). These receptors came from a male donor with ankylosing spondylitis.

Ten or more counts support this clonotype. The CDR3 bases are TGTGCCAGCAGCCTCCGGGACAGGGACAATCAGCCCCAGCATTTT. Its translation: CASSLRDRDNQPQHF. This chain uses TRBV4-2 with TRBJ1-5, with TRBD1 identical over 9 bases. V lost 4 bases, J lost 3 bases, and 4 bases stayed unmatched. The CDR3 extends over 15 amino acids. CDR1 and CDR2 from the germline V gene are LGHNA and YNFKEQ.

This clonotype has at least ten counts. The chain joins TRBV20-1 to TRBJ2-3; TRBD2 aligns across 10 bases. Germline V gives CDR1 DFQATT, CDR2 SNEGSKA (reference sequence). The CDR3 has 14 residues. The CDR3 DNA follows: TGCAGCAGACAGCGGGGGGGAATCTCAGATACGCAGTATTTT. Translation: CSRQRGGISDTQYF.

Comments on this clonotype: This may be a read error, as it is one base from a much larger clone. The CDR3 DNA is TGCAGCGTTTTTAGATACAATGAGCAGATCTTC. This codes for CSVFRYNEQIF. The chain employs TRBV29-1 and TRBJ2-1; D gene unclear. Germline V gene lookup returns CDR1 SQVTM and CDR2 ANQGSEA. This CDR3 is built from 11 residues.

This clonotype was counted many times. Here the CDR3 DNA reads TGCGCCAGCAGCTTGTCCCAGGGAGATGGCTACACCTTC. Amino acid sequence: CASSLSQGDGYTF. The chain couples TRBV5-1 to TRBJ1-2, with D perhaps TRBD1 (5 bases). In germline, CDR1 is SGHRS, CDR2 YFSETQ. V lost 1 base and J 6 bases, leaving 10 bases between the germline ends. The CDR3 contains 13 residues.

The sample holds many counts of this clonotype. The chain carries TRBV27 and TRBJ2-7; TRBD1 might be the D (5 bases). Germline CDR1 reads MNHEY; CDR2 reads SMNVEV (reference sequence). V lost 10 bases to trimming and J lost 3 bases, with 19 bases between them. CDR3 length: 14 amino acids. In nucleotides, the CDR3 is TGTGCCATCCCCTTAAAGGGGCCCCTCTACGAGCAGTACTTC. It is translated as CAIPLKGPLYEQYF.

This clonotype was observed at least ten times. This rearrangement joins TRBV3-1 to TRBJ1-3, with no clear D. Between the trimmed V and J ends, which lost 8 bases and 4 bases, there was a span of 9 bases. The CDR3 is made up of 12 amino acids. In germline, CDR1 is LGHDT, CDR2 YNNKEL (reference sequence). CDR3 DNA: TGTGCCAGCGGTGGGCTCGGAAACACCATATATTTT. Translation gives CASGGLGNTIYF.

The sample holds many counts of this clonotype. V and J are TRBV7-2 and TRBJ1-2, with TRBD1 identical over 7 bases. The CDR3 spans 17 residues. CDR1 and CDR2 from the germline V gene are SGHTA and FQGNSA. Trimming cost V 4 bases and J 7 bases; bases outside gene matches: 18. CDR3 protein: CASSSIPTGSFSVGYTF. In DNA, the CDR3 is TGTGCCAGCAGCTCCATCCCGACAGGGAGTTTTTCGGTTGGCTACACCTTC. The full variable domain, with the rest looked up from reference TRBV7-2 and TRBJ1-2, is GAGVSQSPSNKVTEKGKDVELRCDPISGHTALYWYRQSLGQGLEFLIYFQGNSAPDKSGLPSDRFSAERTGGSVSTLTIQRTQQEDSAVYLCASSSIPTGSFSVGYTFGSGTRLTVV.

In its sample, this clonotype was seen many times. The rearrangement joins TRBV7-2 to TRBJ2-1; maybe TRBD2 (6 bases). The V end lost 3 bases, the J end lost 4 bases, and 10 bases lay between the germline ends. Germline V gene sequence: CDR1 SGHTA, CDR2 FQGNSA. CDR3 length: 14 residues. CDR3 sequence (DNA): TGTGCCAGCAGCTTCGCGGAGGGGTACAATGAGCAGTTCTTC. Protein: CASSFAEGYNEQFF.

This clonotype was recorded at least ten times. This chain links TRBV28 with TRBJ2-3; D gene uncertain. The CDR3 is made up of 13 amino acids. CDR1 and CDR2 from the germline V gene are MDHEN and SYDVKM. Trimming stripped 5 bases from V and 4 bases from J, with 10 bases between. CDR3 region: CASSPIFSDTQYF. In DNA, the CDR3 is TGTGCCAGCAGTCCTATATTCTCAGATACGCAGTATTTT.

This clonotype was seen ten or more times. The CDR3 bases are TGTGCCAGCAGCTTACTCAGGGGGGGTTACAATGAGCAGTTCTTC. This encodes CASSLLRGGYNEQFF. The chain carries TRBV7-6 and TRBJ2-1, with D tentatively TRBD1 or TRBD2 (7 bases each). Per the germline V gene, CDR1 is SGHVS and CDR2 is FNYEAQ. Trimming cost V 2 bases and J 4 bases, with 12 bases left between them. The CDR3 sequence is 15 residues long.

There are many counts of this clonotype. J is TRBJ2-3 and V is TRBV10-3; 13 bases match TRBD2. The V gene's germline CDR1 is ENHRY and CDR2 SYGVKD. V lost 4 bases to trimming and J lost 5 bases; unmatched junction nucleotides: 6. The CDR3 has 16 residues. CDR3 in amino acids: CAISGGTSGTIDTQYF. The DNA for the CDR3 is TGTGCCATCAGTGGAGGGACTAGCGGGACCATAGATACGCAGTATTTT.

In this sample, this clonotype turned up many times. J is TRBJ2-3 and V is TRBV20-1, with 10 bases matching TRBD2. The V gene's germline CDR1 is DFQATT and CDR2 SNEGSKA (reference sequence). The CDR3 runs 14 residues. The CDR3 DNA reads as TGCAGGGGGACGGCTAGCGGGAGTGGGGATACGCAGTATTTT. The encoded protein is CRGTASGSGDTQYF.

This clonotype has a count of ten or more. The V gene is TRBV24-1, the J gene TRBJ2-1, with 12 nucleotides matching TRBD2. Germline values: CDR1 KGHDR, CDR2 SFDVKD. CDR3 length equals 15 residues. V was pared by 7 bases and J by 4 bases, with 4 bases of the junction left unmatched. The CDR3 DNA sequence: TGTGCCACCAGCGAAACTAGCGGGGGGTACAATGAGCAGTTCTTC. Amino acids: CATSETSGGYNEQFF.

This clonotype was seen many times. The chain is built from TRBV3-1 and TRBJ2-5; D unclear. CDR3 length equals 16 residues. V was cut by 1 base and J by 5 bases, with 17 bases left in between. The germline CDR1 and CDR2 sequences are LGHDT and YNNKEL (reference sequence). CDR3 nucleotides: TGTGCCAGCAGCCAAGTTGGTCCAGTCCTTCGGGAGACCCAGTACTTC. Its protein product is CASSQVGPVLRETQYF.

In its sample, this clonotype was seen a few times. This may arise from a read error, as a much more abundant clone is one base away. The chain couples TRBV29-1 to TRBJ1-2, with unresolved D. Germline CDR1 is SQVTM and CDR2 is ANQGSEA. CDR3 size: 12 residues. CDR3 bases: TGCAGAGTTGCCCGGGCCGTACGAGGCTACACCTTC. This sequence encodes CRVARAVRGYTF.

This clonotype was counted ten times or more. The J gene is TRBJ1-5, the V gene TRBV7-9, with D uncertain. Per germline, CDR1 SEHNR and CDR2 FQNEAQ (reference sequence). CDR3 length equals 13 residues. Trimming removed 1 base at V and 7 bases at J, with 8 bases between. Written as DNA, the CDR3 is TGTGCCAGCAGCTTAGTAGCGGGGCAGCCCCAGCATTTT. It specifies CASSLVAGQPQHF.

This clonotype was seen repeatedly, ten times or more. The CDR3 sequence is CATSRDTIGRGLLRYQETQYF. The CDR3 nucleotides are TGTGCCACCAGCAGAGATACAATAGGACGGGGACTACTTCGTTACCAAGAGACCCAGTACTTC. This rearrangement joins TRBV15 to TRBJ2-5; 7 positions agree with TRBD2. Germline-derived CDR1 and CDR2 are LNHNV and YYDKDF (reference sequence). The CDR3 runs to 21 residues. Trimming at V came to 0 bases and at J to 0 bases, leaving 19 bases not matched to a gene.

This clonotype was observed a handful of times. V gene TRBV20-1 combines with J gene TRBJ2-3, with 8 nucleotides matching TRBD1. CDR3 length: 15 residues. The ends lost 4 bases at V and 1 base at J; junction bases unmatched: 7. The germline CDR1 and CDR2 sequences are DFQATT and SNEGSKA (reference sequence). CDR3 residues: CSATGQGVGTDTQYF. The CDR3 DNA is TGCAGTGCTACTGGACAGGGCGTAGGCACAGATACGCAGTATTTT.

This clonotype was seen many times. The V call is TRBV27, the J call TRBJ1-2; D is possibly TRBD1 (5 bases). The CDR3 runs 12 residues. With 8 bases removed from V and 4 bases from J, the gap between germline ends came to 11 bases. The V gene's germline CDR1 is MNHEY and CDR2 SMNVEV (reference sequence). The CDR3 loop reads CASRRVPYGYTF. The DNA for the CDR3 is TGTGCCAGCCGCAGGGTCCCCTATGGCTACACCTTC.

This clonotype was recorded at least ten times. This rearrangement joins TRBV20-1 to TRBJ2-1; possible D gene TRBD1, 6 bases. Germline lookup yields CDR1 DFQATT and CDR2 SNEGSKA (reference sequence). CDR3 length equals 12 residues. The V end was cut by 7 bases, the J end by 4 bases, with 11 bases between. The CDR3 DNA follows: TGCAGTGGTATAACAGGGTACAATGAGCAGTTCTTC. Translated: CSGITGYNEQFF.

The sample holds many counts of this clonotype. The J gene is TRBJ1-1, the V gene TRBV12-3 or TRBV12-4, with 7 nucleotides matching TRBD1. The CDR3 runs 17 residues. With V trimmed by 3 bases and J by 0 bases, 10 bases remained unmatched. In nucleotides, the CDR3 is TGTGCCAGCAGTTTTGGGCAGGGGGAGGGGGTGAACACTGAAGCTTTCTTT. It translates to CASSFGQGEGVNTEAFF.

Only a few counts were recorded for this clonotype. This chain uses TRBV7-2 with TRBJ2-1, with D unclear. There are 15 residues in the CDR3. Germline CDR1 and CDR2: SGHTA and FQGNSA. Trimming stripped 8 bases from V and 0 bases from J, with 14 bases between. This CDR3 reads CASHSTRRSYNEQFF. The DNA for the CDR3 is TGTGCCAGCCACAGCACCCGCCGCTCCTACAATGAGCAGTTCTTC.

Many counts were recorded for this clonotype. The rearrangement uses TRBV7-8 and TRBJ1-4; D might be TRBD1 (6 bases). V lost 5 bases, J lost 2 bases, and 15 bases lay in between. The CDR3 loop spans 16 amino acids. Looked up from germline, CDR1 is SGHVS and CDR2 is FQNEAQ. Here the CDR3 DNA reads TGTGCCAGCAGCCCGTGGCGGGGGGCGACTAATGAAAAACTGTTTTTT. This gives the protein CASSPWRGATNEKLFF. The whole variable domain, filled in from reference TRBV7-8 and TRBJ1-4, reads GAGVSQSPRYKVAKRGQDVALRCDPISGHVSLFWYQQALGQGPEFLTYFQNEAQLDKSGLPSDRFFAERPEGSVSTLKIQRTQQEDSAVYLCASSPWRGATNEKLFFGSGTQLSVL.

In this sample, this clonotype turned up many times. The chain carries TRBV25-1 and TRBJ2-1; 12 bases align to TRBD2. V was clipped by 8 bases and J by 3 bases; unmatched bases: 5. The CDR3 runs 15 residues. The germline V gene encodes CDR1 MGHDK and CDR2 SYGVNS. The CDR3 spells CASVGTSGLYNEQFF. The DNA of the CDR3 is TGTGCCAGCGTTGGGACTAGCGGGCTCTACAATGAGCAGTTCTTC.

This clonotype was found many times. The V call is TRBV29-1, the J call TRBJ2-4; 7 positions match TRBD2. V dropped 2 bases and J dropped 8; count of bases not matched to a gene: 18. Germline CDR1 and CDR2: SQVTM and ANQGSEA. The CDR3 spans 17 residues. The chain's CDR3 is CSVEIRTSRGGRDIQYF. The DNA for the CDR3 is TGCAGCGTTGAAATCAGAACCTCGCGGGGAGGGAGGGACATTCAGTACTTC.

There are many counts of this clonotype. The gene calls are TRBV7-9 and TRBJ1-1; D is uncertain. V lost 2 bases and J lost 1, with 5 bases in between. Germline V gene lookup returns CDR1 SEHNR and CDR2 FQNEAQ (reference sequence). The CDR3 consists of 13 residues. The CDR3 protein is CASSLWKNTEAFF. The CDR3, as DNA: TGTGCCAGCAGCTTATGGAAGAACACTGAAGCTTTCTTT.

The chain uses TRBV7-3 and TRBJ2-5, with 8 bases lining up with TRBD2. Trimming at V came to 5 bases and at J to 5 bases, leaving 4 bases not matched to a gene. The length of the CDR3 is 13 residues. The germline gives CDR1 SGHTA, CDR2 FQGTGA. The CDR3: CASSMGLDETQYF. The DNA of the CDR3 is TGTGCCAGCAGCATGGGACTAGACGAGACCCAGTACTTC. The full variable domain, with the rest looked up from reference TRBV7-3 and TRBJ2-5, is GAGVSQTPSNKVTEKGKYVELRCDPISGHTALYWYRQSLGQGPEFLIYFQGTGAADDSGLPNDRFFAVRPEGSVSTLKIQRTERGDSAVYLCASSMGLDETQYFGPGTRLLVL.

This clonotype occurred many times. The gene calls are TRBV12-3 or TRBV12-4 and TRBJ1-1, with D possibly being TRBD1 (5 bases). There are 13 residues in the CDR3. The V end lost 6 bases, the J end lost 4 bases, and 12 bases lay between the germline ends. The CDR3 region has the DNA TGTGCCAGCAGGAAGCAGGGTACCACTGAAGCTTTCTTT. As protein: CASRKQGTTEAFF.

This clonotype was detected many times. This chain connects TRBV3-1 to TRBJ1-3; D call uncertain. Trimming shortened V by 6 bases and J by 0 bases, and 6 bases separated the two germline ends. The CDR3 consists of 13 residues. CDR1 is LGHDT and CDR2 is YNNKEL in the germline V gene (reference sequence). CDR3 residues: CASRQYSGNTIYF. The DNA of the CDR3 is TGTGCCAGCAGACAGTACTCTGGAAACACCATATATTTT.

This clonotype showed up many times. The chain has TRBV6-1 and TRBJ1-6; D not resolved. The CDR3 consists of 16 residues. V was shortened by 5 bases and J by 2 bases, with 13 bases between the two germline ends. Looked up from germline, CDR1 is MNHNS and CDR2 is SASEGT. CDR3: CASSTTGVTYNSPLHF. The CDR3 region has the DNA TGTGCCAGCAGTACCACCGGTGTTACCTATAATTCACCCCTCCACTTT.